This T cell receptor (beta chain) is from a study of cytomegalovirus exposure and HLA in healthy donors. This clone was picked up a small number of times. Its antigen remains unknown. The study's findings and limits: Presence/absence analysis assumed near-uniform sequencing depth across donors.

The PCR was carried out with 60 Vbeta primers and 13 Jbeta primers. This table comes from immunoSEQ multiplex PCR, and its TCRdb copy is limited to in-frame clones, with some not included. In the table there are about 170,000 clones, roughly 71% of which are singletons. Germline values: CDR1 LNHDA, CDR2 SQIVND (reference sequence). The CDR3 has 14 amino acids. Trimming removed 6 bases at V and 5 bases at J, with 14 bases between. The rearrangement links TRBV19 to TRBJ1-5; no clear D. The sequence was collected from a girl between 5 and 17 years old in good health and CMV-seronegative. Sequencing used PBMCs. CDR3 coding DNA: TGTGCCAGTAGCGCCTCAGGCGGGTATCAGCCCCAGCATTTT. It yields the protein CASSASGGYQPQHF.